This T cell receptor (beta chain) was recovered during a study of Ad26.COV2.S vaccination and SARS-CoV-2 variants. The wider study: Ad26.COV2.S given intramuscularly, once or twice 56 days apart.

Regarding treatment: some 20 received Ad26.COV2.S at low or high dose, single or two shots; 5 received placebo; per-sample allocation not given. On day 63 after the first injection, vaccine and placebo recipients gave samples. Vaccine was an Ad26 vector expressing Wuhan-strain SARS-CoV-2 spike. Assay used: immunoSEQ multiplex PCR; TCRdb lists only in-frame clones, some missing. The sample includes about 390,000 clones, 92% of them seen just once. This clone was seen only once. CDR1 and CDR2 from the germline V gene are MGHRA and YSYEKL. J lost 4 bases, V lost 3 bases, and 4 bases had no gene match. This CDR3 contains 16 residues.

The source of this sequence is a person aged 18 to 65 who received the Ad26.COV2.S COVID-19 vaccine or a placebo. The chain uses TRBV4-1 and TRBJ2-3; TRBD2 matches 13 bases. This specimen was peripheral blood, taken in a trial of Ad26.COV2.S vaccine versus placebo. CDR3 region: CASSQRLAGGSDTQYF. CDR3 DNA sequence: TGCGCCAGCAGCCAGAGACTAGCGGGGGGCTCAGATACGCAGTATTTT.